The present T cell receptor (beta chain) was sequenced within a study of cytomegalovirus exposure and HLA in healthy donors. V lost 4 bases, J lost 3 bases, and 13 bases lay in between. The germline gives CDR1 GTSNPN, CDR2 SVGIG (reference sequence). The CDR3 loop spans 14 amino acids. Primers for the PCR totalled 60 Vbeta and 13 Jbeta. TCRdb's table, derived via immunoSEQ multiplex PCR, lists solely in-frame clones and lacks some. The table for this sample gives about 210,000 clones. The rearrangement links TRBV30 to TRBJ1-5, with D perhaps matching TRBD1 (6 bases). The sample taken for sequencing was PBMCs. The receptor was derived from a woman aged 25 to 39 in good health and CMV-seropositive. The CDR3 DNA reads TGTGCCTGGAACCAGGGACACTTCAATCAGCCCCAGCATTTT. It translates to CAWNQGHFNQPQHF. Full variable domain (remainder filled in from reference TRBV30 and TRBJ1-5): SQTIHQWPATLVQPVGSPLSLECTVEGTSNPNLYWYRQAAGRGLQLLFYSVGIGQISSEVPQNLSASRPQDRQFILSSKKLLLSDSGFYLCAWNQGHFNQPQHFGDGTRLSIL.